A selection of T cell receptor beta chains follows, all from one sample in a study of cytomegalovirus exposure and HLA in healthy donors. Some clones are missing from TCRdb's copy, which holds only in-frame ones; the method was immunoSEQ multiplex PCR. The data hold about 120,000 clones, with roughly 78% observed a single time. Sequencing input: PBMCs. The receptor set was obtained from a woman aged 25 to 39 in good health and CMV-seronegative. The CDR3 runs from the conserved cysteine through the conserved F or W. The D gene is left open where the match is weak. Clone size, where shown, is once, few, many, or a class for clones that have expanded.

V: TRBV7-7; D: NA; size: NA; J: TRBJ2-5; DNA: TGTGCCAGCAGCCGGACAGCCGAAGAGACCCAGTACTTC; CDR3: CASSRTAEETQYF
V: TRBV30; D: NA; size: NA; J: TRBJ2-3; DNA: TGTGCCTGGAGTAACGACGGGAGCGCAGATACGCAGTATTTT; CDR3: CAWSNDGSADTQYF
V: TRBV5-1; D: TRBD1; size: NA; J: TRBJ2-7; DNA: TGCGCCAGCAGCTACCAACCGGGACAGGGGGTATTCGAGCAGTACTTC; CDR3: CASSYQPGQGVFEQYF
V: TRBV19; D: NA; size: NA; J: TRBJ1-5; DNA: TGTGCCAGTAGTAGCCAGGGCTTCGACAATCAGCCCCAGCATTTT; CDR3: CASSSQGFDNQPQHF
V: TRBV28; D: NA; size: NA; J: TRBJ1-2; DNA: TGTGCCACACCTCAGGGAAACGGCTACACCTTC; CDR3: CATPQGNGYTF
V: TRBV30; D: NA; size: NA; J: TRBJ1-3; DNA: TGTGCCTGGAGTCCTCAGGATCTTCAGCACACCATATATTTT; CDR3: CAWSPQDLQHTIYF
V: TRBV12-5; D: NA; size: NA; J: TRBJ2-5; DNA: TGTGCTAGTGGCTCCCTAGGGGGGGCAATCGGAGAGACCCAGTACTTC; CDR3: CASGSLGGAIGETQYF
V: TRBV28; D: TRBD1; size: NA; J: TRBJ1-6; DNA: TGTGCCAGCAGCATCACAGGGGACGGCGCACCCCTCCACTTT; CDR3: CASSITGDGAPLHF
V: TRBV27; D: NA; size: NA; J: TRBJ2-7; DNA: TGTGCCAGCAGTTTTGGACAGAACTACGAGCAGTACTTC; CDR3: CASSFGQNYEQYF
V: TRBV30; D: TRBD1; size: NA; J: TRBJ1-2; DNA: TGTGCCTGGAGAATCCGGGACAGGGTTGACTATGGCTACACCTTC; CDR3: CAWRIRDRVDYGYTF
V: TRBV29-1; D: NA; size: NA; J: TRBJ2-5; DNA: TGCAGCGTTGCATTAGCCAATGGGGAGACCCAGTACTTC; CDR3: CSVALANGETQYF
V: TRBV19; D: TRBD2; size: NA; J: TRBJ2-3; DNA: TGTGCCAGTAGCCTAAGCGGGGACCGCACAGATACGCAGTATTTT; CDR3: CASSLSGDRTDTQYF
V: TRBV5-4; D: NA; size: NA; J: TRBJ2-7; DNA: TGTGCCAGCAGCTCGAGAGGCGCGGCGGGGTTCCGCGGCGAGCAGTACTTC; CDR3: CASSSRGAAGFRGEQYF
V: TRBV5-1; D: TRBD2; size: NA; J: TRBJ2-2; DNA: TGCGCCAGCAGCTATCCGGGGGGGCTGTTCGGGGAGCTGTTTTTT; CDR3: CASSYPGGLFGELFF
V: TRBV30; D: TRBD2; size: few; J: TRBJ2-3; DNA: TGTGCCTGGACTAGCGGGGCTAGCACAGATACGCAGTATTTT; CDR3: CAWTSGASTDTQYF
V: TRBV30; D: NA; size: few; J: TRBJ2-2; DNA: TGTGCCTGGAGTAAGACAGGTACGAACACCGGGGAGCTGTTTTTT; CDR3: CAWSKTGTNTGELFF
V: TRBV11-2; D: NA; size: NA; J: TRBJ1-5; DNA: TGTGCCAGCAGTCACGGGGGAAATCAGCCCCAGCATTTT; CDR3: CASSHGGNQPQHF
V: TRBV4-2; D: NA; size: few; J: TRBJ1-5; DNA: TGTGCCAGCAGCCGAGGAACTGTAGAAACTTGGGGCAATCAGCCCCAGCATTTT; CDR3: CASSRGTVETWGNQPQHF
V: TRBV13; D: NA; size: NA; J: TRBJ2-5; DNA: TGTGCCAGCAGCTTATATAGGGAGGAGACCCAGTACTTC; CDR3: CASSLYREETQYF
V: TRBV5-1; D: NA; size: NA; J: TRBJ2-7; DNA: TGCGCCAGCAGCTTCCGGGAGCGCTACGAGCAGTACTTC; CDR3: CASSFRERYEQYF
V: TRBV11-3; D: NA; size: few; J: TRBJ2-3; DNA: TGTGCCAGCAGCTTAGGGGGACTCCCCGGGGATACGCAGTATTTT; CDR3: CASSLGGLPGDTQYF
V: TRBV13; D: NA; size: NA; J: TRBJ2-7; DNA: TGTGCCAGCAGCCCCCCCGAGACAGCCCGTTTGCACTTC; CDR3: CASSPPETARLHF
V: TRBV4-1; D: NA; size: NA; J: TRBJ1-6; DNA: TGCGCCAGCAGCCACTTACAGGGCCTCTCCTATAATTCACCCCTCCACTTT; CDR3: CASSHLQGLSYNSPLHF
V: TRBV6-5; D: NA; size: once; J: TRBJ2-1; DNA: TGTGCCAGCAGTTACTCGAGGCAGGGGGGTCCTAATCAGTTCTTC; CDR3: CASSYSRQGGPNQFF
V: TRBV21-1; D: NA; size: NA; J: TRBJ1-1; DNA: TGTGCCAGCAGCAACGACAGGGGAGAGAACACTGAAGCTTTCTTT; CDR3: CASSNDRGENTEAFF
V: TRBV7-9; D: NA; size: NA; J: TRBJ1-2; DNA: TGTGCCAGCAGCGCGGACATACTAAGAAATGGCTACACCTTC; CDR3: CASSADILRNGYTF
V: TRBV11-2; D: TRBD2; size: few; J: TRBJ2-1; DNA: TGTGCCAGCAGCCCCCGACTAGCGGGATCAGGTAATGAGCAGTTCTTC; CDR3: CASSPRLAGSGNEQFF
V: TRBV9; D: TRBD1; size: NA; J: TRBJ2-7; DNA: TGTGCCAGCAGCGTAGGGGACAGCTCCTACGAGCAGTACTTC; CDR3: CASSVGDSSYEQYF
V: TRBV7-6; D: NA; size: NA; J: TRBJ2-5; DNA: TGTGCCAGCAGCTCGAGTGGGGGCGCGTCAGAGACCCAGTACTTC; CDR3: CASSSSGGASETQYF
V: TRBV10-2; D: TRBD2; size: NA; J: TRBJ2-7; DNA: TGCGCCAGCAGTGAGTCAGCGGGAGTAGACGAGCAGTACTTC; CDR3: CASSESAGVDEQYF
V: TRBV7-8; D: NA; size: NA; J: TRBJ1-1; DNA: TGTGCCAGCAGCTCCCTGGGGAAGGACAGTCACGAGAACACTGAAGCTTTCTTT; CDR3: CASSSLGKDSHENTEAFF
V: TRBV28; D: NA; size: NA; J: TRBJ1-1; DNA: TGTGCCAGCAGTTATCCCACAGGCGTGAGAGCTTTCTTT; CDR3: CASSYPTGVRAFF
V: TRBV28; D: TRBD1; size: once; J: TRBJ1-4; DNA: TGTGCCAGCAGCGGGACAGGGGAAGCAACTAATGAAAAACTGTTTTTT; CDR3: CASSGTGEATNEKLFF
V: TRBV5-1; D: TRBD1; size: NA; J: TRBJ1-1; DNA: TGCGCCAGCAGCCACGACAGGGTTAGTACTGAAGCTTTCTTT; CDR3: CASSHDRVSTEAFF
V: TRBV30; D: TRBD1; size: NA; J: TRBJ2-3; DNA: TGTGCCTGGACCAGACTAGGGACAGGAGGGGTTTGGCGGGATACAGATACGCAGTATTTT; CDR3: CAWTRLGTGGVWRDTDTQYF
V: TRBV18; D: NA; size: NA; J: TRBJ1-4; DNA: TGTGCCAGCTCACCATTGTCTAGCGGGATCGGTGAAAAACTGTTTTTT; CDR3: CASSPLSSGIGEKLFF
V: TRBV6-4; D: TRBD1; size: NA; J: TRBJ1-1; DNA: TGTGCCAGCAGTGAAGATTGGGACAGGGAAAACACTGAAGCTTTCTTT; CDR3: CASSEDWDRENTEAFF
V: TRBV7-5; D: NA; size: NA; J: TRBJ2-7; DNA: TGTGCCAGAAGCCTGATGGCCAGGCCTGCAGAGCAGTACTTC; CDR3: CARSLMARPAEQYF
V: TRBV5-1; D: NA; size: NA; J: TRBJ1-1; DNA: TGCGCCAGCAGCTTGCGTCCGGGGAACACTGAAGCTTTCTTT; CDR3: CASSLRPGNTEAFF
V: TRBV2; D: NA; size: NA; J: TRBJ2-7; DNA: TGTGCCAGCAAGAACCCCCGCGGGGCCTACGAGCAGTACTTC; CDR3: CASKNPRGAYEQYF
V: TRBV29-1; D: TRBD2; size: NA; J: TRBJ2-1; DNA: TGCAGCGTTGAAGATCCGGGACTAGCGGGCAATGAGCAGTTCTTC; CDR3: CSVEDPGLAGNEQFF
V: TRBV6-1; D: TRBD2; size: NA; J: TRBJ2-3; DNA: TGTGCCAGCAGGAGACTAGCGGCAAGCACAGATACGCAGTATTTT; CDR3: CASRRLAASTDTQYF
V: TRBV6-6; D: TRBD1; size: few; J: TRBJ2-7; DNA: TGTGCCAGCAGCACACCCCTCGGACAGGTAGTCTGCGAGCAGTACTTC; CDR3: CASSTPLGQVVCEQYF
V: TRBV30; D: TRBD2; size: NA; J: TRBJ2-1; DNA: TGTGCCTGGACGCCAGGGACTAGCGGGAGCAATGAGCAGTTCTTC; CDR3: CAWTPGTSGSNEQFF
V: TRBV6-5; D: TRBD2; size: NA; J: TRBJ2-7; DNA: TGTGCCAGCAGTCCCGGGACTAGCGGTCGCTACGAGCAGTACTTC; CDR3: CASSPGTSGRYEQYF
V: TRBV10-3; D: TRBD1; size: few; J: TRBJ1-1; DNA: TGTGCCATCAGGACCTCCGGGACAGAGAACACTGAAGCTTTCTTT; CDR3: CAIRTSGTENTEAFF
V: TRBV13; D: NA; size: NA; J: TRBJ2-6; DNA: TGTGCCAGCAGCCCTCCCTTTTCTGGGGCCAACGTCCTGACTTTC; CDR3: CASSPPFSGANVLTF
V: TRBV6-4; D: NA; size: few; J: TRBJ1-4; DNA: TGTGCCAGCAGCCAAGACAGGTTCGGAAAACTGTTTTTT; CDR3: CASSQDRFGKLFF
V: TRBV25-1; D: NA; size: NA; J: TRBJ1-4; DNA: TGTGCCAGCAGTGAAGTATTAAATGAAAAACTGTTTTTT; CDR3: CASSEVLNEKLFF
V: TRBV4-2; D: NA; size: NA; J: TRBJ1-2; DNA: TGTGCCAGCAGCCAAGCGATGACAGAATCCTATGGCTACACCTTC; CDR3: CASSQAMTESYGYTF